This T cell receptor beta chain emerged from a study of T cells in Graves' hyperthyroidism and ophthalmopathy. RNA transcripts served as the template for amplifying TCR beta CDR3 regions. HTBI primers were used for first-round RT-PCR of the TCR CDR3. MiXCR was run by TCRdb on the multiplex PCR reads, yielding one entry per CDR3 protein. The repertoire consists of a few hundred thousand distinct CDR3 sequences, with approximately 14% occurring once and the leading ten covering almost 35%. The study, taken as a whole, reports: Ophthalmopathy was distinguished from stable hyperthyroidism by 13 V-J signatures.

With duration under 3 months, ophthalmopathy was active: Clinical Activity Score at least 3, NOSPECS at least 4. This CDR3 contains 14 residues. CDR1 and CDR2 from the germline V gene are KGHDR and SFDVKD. The V and J ends lost 6 bases and 4 bases respectively, with 14 bases between them. Remarks on this clonotype: The antigen remains unidentified.

This TCR derives from a woman aged 40 to 50 with Graves' ophthalmopathy. The genes are TRBV24-1 and TRBJ1-1; the D is unclear. Sample: blood. DNA for the CDR3: TGTGCCACCAGTCCTGACGGACGGAGCACTGAAGCTTTCTTT. This sequence encodes CATSPDGRSTEAFF.